Here is one T cell receptor (beta chain) with its context. Its target is unknown. Time point indicated: late sampling 161 to 241 days after vaccination in a few convalescent patients. Treatment noted: roughly ten-day PBMC culture with coronavirus spike peptide pools or control peptides (ViraFEST assay). Germline lookup yields CDR1 SGHTA and CDR2 FQGNSA. Trimming cost V 2 bases and J 5 bases, with 10 bases left between them. The CDR3 is 13 residues long. The sample comes from a study of vaccination and CD4 T cells after COVID-19. Once obtained from cultured CD4+ T cells, the DNA was sequenced using the Oncomine TCR Beta short-read assay. TCRdb called the PCR reads again in MiXCR, with one record for every CDR3 protein. The sample includes about 21,000 distinct CDR3 sequences, about 46% seen only once; the top ten take 10% to 15%.

The input for sequencing was CD4+ T cells from blood, cultured in vitro, taken about 7 months after SARS-CoV-2 vaccination. This receptor was obtained from a human donor who had recovered from COVID-19. The gene calls are TRBV7-2 and TRBJ2-7; the D is unclear. Here the CDR3 reads CASSLKLSHEQYF. CDR3 DNA sequence: TGTGCCAGCAGCTTAAAACTTTCTCACGAGCAGTACTTC. Combining the CDR3 with reference TRBV7-2 and TRBJ2-7 gives the whole variable domain GAGVSQSPSNKVTEKGKDVELRCDPISGHTALYWYRQSLGQGLEFLIYFQGNSAPDKSGLPSDRFSAERTGGSVSTLTIQRTQQEDSAVYLCASSLKLSHEQYFGPGTRLTVT.